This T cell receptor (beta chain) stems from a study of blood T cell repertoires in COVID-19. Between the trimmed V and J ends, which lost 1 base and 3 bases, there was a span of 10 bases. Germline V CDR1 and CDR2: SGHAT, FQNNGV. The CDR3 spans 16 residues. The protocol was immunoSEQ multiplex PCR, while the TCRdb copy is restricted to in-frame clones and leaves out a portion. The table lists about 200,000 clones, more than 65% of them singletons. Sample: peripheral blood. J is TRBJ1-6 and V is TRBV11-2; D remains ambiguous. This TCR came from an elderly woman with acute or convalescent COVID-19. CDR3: CASSLGPTVYNSPLHF. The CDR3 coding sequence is TGTGCCAGCAGCTTAGGGCCTACAGTCTATAATTCACCCCTCCACTTT.